Included here is one T cell receptor (beta chain) sequence, with context. Its antigen is not yet known. No base-level quality is on record; no much larger clone is a single base apart. Participants in the prospective study were aged about 18 to 89 years, lived in 20 to 30 United States geographic areas, and enrolled through a virtual design. Cohort assignment in the prospective study relied on participant-reported clinical history from a screening survey and a study questionnaire. In the prospective study, whole blood, serum and a nasopharyngeal or oropharyngeal swab were collected from each participant by mobile phlebotomists. Participants in the prospective study had the option to provide additional blood draws and questionnaires over an approximately 2-month period. Blood samples from the prospective study were shipped frozen or at room temperature prior to DNA extraction. CDR1 and CDR2, per the germline V gene (reference sequence), are LGHDT and YNNKEL. Reading from cysteine to phenylalanine, the CDR3 counts 14 amino acids. CDR3 DNA is the only sequence kept; it has 42 bases, read in frame from the first base. V was cut back by 4 bases and J by 7 bases, leaving a gap of 13 bases between them.

TCRbeta CDR3 regions were amplified from genomic DNA using the immunoSEQ Assay, a bias-controlled multiplex PCR. On the authors' methods: The number of nucleated cells in each sample was estimated by amplification of reference gene primers within the assay. To quantify the absolute abundance of each unique TCRbeta CDR3 rearrangement, sequence reads were collapsed and filtered. For each sample, productive Simpson clonality was calculated by taking the square root of Simpson's diversity index across productive rearrangements. Sourced from immuneACCESS, this table was stored by TCRdb with only in-frame sequences that have V and J called. A share of the clones is absent; for the studies checked, an unresolved V gene accounts for under half, and the remainder has no known explanation. The DNA was the basis for D and trimming; V, J and clone size are from that table. This sample gives about 180,000 clones in total; 80% to 90% of them show up just once. Clones ranked in the top ten supply about 2.1% of the sample.

This sample stems from a study of blood T cell repertoires in COVID-19 (dated by TCRdb to between 2020 and 2021). At the level of the whole study: Samples from collaborators originated in the United States, Italy and Spain and spanned both the acute and convalescent phases of COVID-19. The samples were drawn from the first 160 participants of the ongoing ImmuneRACE study and from 1,254 subjects provided by 6 global collaborators. HLA class I and class II types, where available, came from metadata supplied by the sample provider rather than from assay-based typing. The repertoires were released in a freely available public database intended as a resource for research on the immune response to SARS-CoV-2. A de-identified subject ID, COVID-19 status, age in years and sex were almost always included in the sample metadata. The dataset comprised deeply sampled blood TCRbeta repertoires from subjects exposed to, actively infected with, or recovered from COVID-19. The material from the prospective study consisted of cDNA or gDNA derived from T cells, B-cell-depleted T cells, or PBMCs.

Study-wide conclusions, independent of this receptor: Clinical and demographic metadata were provided uncurated, with the amount varying by source and participant.

Specimen: PBMCs or T cells enriched from blood (not recorded which). This receptor was identified in a woman aged 40 to 55 with acute COVID-19. The chain was built from TRBV3-1 (or the pseudogene TRBV3-2) and TRBJ2-2; TRBD2 is a weak D gene call, 6 bases matching. This receptor has the CDR3 CASSRTEGGGELFF. The nucleotide sequence reads as follows: TGTGCCAGCAGCCGGACGGAGGGCGGCGGGGAGCTGTTTTTT.